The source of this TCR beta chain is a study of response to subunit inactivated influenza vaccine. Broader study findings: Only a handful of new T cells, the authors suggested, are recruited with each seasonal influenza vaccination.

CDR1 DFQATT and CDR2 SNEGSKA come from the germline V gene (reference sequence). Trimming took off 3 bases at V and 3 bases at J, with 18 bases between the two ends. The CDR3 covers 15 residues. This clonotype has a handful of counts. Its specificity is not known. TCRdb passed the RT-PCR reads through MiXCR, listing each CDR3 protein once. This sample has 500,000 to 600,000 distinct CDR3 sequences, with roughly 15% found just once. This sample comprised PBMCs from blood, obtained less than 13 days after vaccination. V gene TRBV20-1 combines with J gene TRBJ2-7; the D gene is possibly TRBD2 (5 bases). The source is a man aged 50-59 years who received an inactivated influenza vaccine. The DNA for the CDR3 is TGCAGTGCTAGCCCACGGGATCTCGGAGGCTACGAGCAGTACTTC. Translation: CSASPRDLGGYEQYF.